Below are 8 T cell receptor beta chains sequenced from a single sample in a study of T-cell memory formation after mild COVID-19. Using its own MiXCR run on the 5' RACE reads, TCRdb lists one record per CDR3 protein. Seen here are roughly 510,000 distinct CDR3 sequences, approximately 15% observed once, and the top ten hold just over 8%. The sequenced sample consisted of PBMCs or a T cell subset sorted from them (not recorded which). The source is an adult woman who had mild COVID-19 (a few samples of this study predate the infection). Cell type and time point are not known.

This clonotype has more than one count but fewer than ten. The genes are TRBV24-1 and TRBJ1-3; D remains unclear. CDR3 size: 14 residues. With 3 bases removed from V and 4 bases from J, the gap between germline ends came to 9 bases. Germline-derived CDR1 and CDR2 are KGHDR and SFDVKD. CDR3: CATSDGLNGNTIYF. The DNA of the CDR3 is TGTGCCACCAGTGATGGATTGAACGGAAACACCATATATTTT.

This clonotype was counted between two and nine times. The junction and the germline gene differ at one end; a read error may be behind it. This chain links TRBV10-3 with TRBJ2-7; D perhaps matches TRBD1 (5 bases). CDR3 length equals 11 residues. Germline loops: CDR1 ENHRY, CDR2 SYGVKD. CDR3 DNA sequence: TGTGCCATCAGTGAGTCGGGGCTAGAGGTCTTC. Protein: CAISESGLEVF.

This clonotype showed up just a few times. The CDR3 region is CASSLQTTGRQPQHF. The CDR3 coding sequence is TGTGCCAGCAGCCTACAAACGACAGGGAGGCAGCCCCAGCATTTT. The chain carries TRBV12-3 or TRBV12-4 and TRBJ1-5; 7 bases line up with TRBD1. The CDR3 has 15 amino acids. Trimming cost V 6 bases and J 7 bases; bases outside gene matches: 12.

This clonotype was recorded a few times. The chain uses TRBV5-4 and TRBJ2-5; tentatively, D is TRBD1 (5 bases). The V end was cut by 1 base, the J end by 4 bases, with 14 bases between. The CDR3 totals 15 residues. Germline V gene lookup returns CDR1 SGHNT and CDR2 YYREEE (reference sequence). CDR3 sequence: CASSLSLQGGETQYF. The DNA of the CDR3 is TGTGCCAGCAGCTTGTCCCTCCAGGGTGGAGAGACCCAGTACTTC. The full variable domain, with the rest looked up from reference TRBV5-4 and TRBJ2-5, is ETGVTQSPTHLIKTRGQQVTLRCSSQSGHNTVSWYQQALGQGPQFIFQYYREEENGRGNFPPRFSGLQFPNYSSELNVNALELDDSALYLCASSLSLQGGETQYFGPGTRLLVL.

The chain is built from TRBV7-2 and TRBJ2-7, with unresolved D. CDR3 length equals 12 residues. With 5 bases removed from V and 6 bases from J, the gap between germline ends came to 11 bases. Germline V CDR1 and CDR2: SGHTA, FQGNSA. CDR3 bases: TGTGCCAGCAGCCCCCGGACGTCCGAGCAGTACTTC. This translates into CASSPRTSEQYF.

This clonotype came up a few times. One junction end disagrees with the germline gene, perhaps due to a read error. This rearrangement joins TRBV4-2 to TRBJ1-2, with a weak D call TRBD1 (5 bases). The CDR3 covers 12 residues. CDR1 and CDR2 from the germline V gene are LGHNA and YNFKEQ. The CDR3, as DNA: TGTGCCAGCAGCCAAGATTCGGGACCCGAATCCTTC. It codes for CASSQDSGPESF.

Only a few counts were recorded for this clonotype. The chain carries TRBV4-1 and TRBJ2-5, with 10 bases aligning to TRBD1. The CDR3 is 15 residues long. V trimming: 3 bases; J trimming: 1 base; junction bases outside the gene matches: 2. CDR1 is MGHRA and CDR2 is YSYEKL in the germline V gene. This CDR3 is CASSQGDRGQETQYF. Written as DNA, the CDR3 is TGCGCCAGCAGCCAGGGGGACAGGGGCCAAGAGACCCAGTACTTC.

Many counts were recorded for this clonotype. The V gene is TRBV6-6, the J gene TRBJ2-7, with 13 bases matching TRBD2. The V segment lost 6 bases and the J segment 3 bases; nucleotides outside the gene matches: 8. The CDR3 runs 16 residues. The germline V gene encodes CDR1 MNHNY and CDR2 SVGAGI (reference sequence). The CDR3 protein is CASRPGTSGESYEQYF. CDR3 coding DNA: TGTGCCAGCAGACCCGGGACTAGCGGGGAAAGCTACGAGCAGTACTTC.